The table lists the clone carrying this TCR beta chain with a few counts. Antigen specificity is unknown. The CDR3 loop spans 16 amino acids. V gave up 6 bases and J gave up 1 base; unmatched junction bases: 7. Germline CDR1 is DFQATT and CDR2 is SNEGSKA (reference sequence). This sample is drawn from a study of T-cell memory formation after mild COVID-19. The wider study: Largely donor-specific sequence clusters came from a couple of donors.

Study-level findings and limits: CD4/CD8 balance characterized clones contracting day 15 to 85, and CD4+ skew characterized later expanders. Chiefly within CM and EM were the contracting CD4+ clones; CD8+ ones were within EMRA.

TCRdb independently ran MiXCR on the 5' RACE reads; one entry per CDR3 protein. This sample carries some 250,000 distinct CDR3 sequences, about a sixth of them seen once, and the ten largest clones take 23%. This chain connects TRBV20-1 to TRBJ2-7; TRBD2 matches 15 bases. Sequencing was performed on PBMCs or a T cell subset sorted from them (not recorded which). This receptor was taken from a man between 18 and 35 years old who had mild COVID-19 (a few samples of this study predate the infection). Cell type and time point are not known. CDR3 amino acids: CSAPGLAGGASYEQYF. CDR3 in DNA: TGCAGTGCCCCGGGACTAGCGGGGGGAGCTTCCTACGAGCAGTACTTC.